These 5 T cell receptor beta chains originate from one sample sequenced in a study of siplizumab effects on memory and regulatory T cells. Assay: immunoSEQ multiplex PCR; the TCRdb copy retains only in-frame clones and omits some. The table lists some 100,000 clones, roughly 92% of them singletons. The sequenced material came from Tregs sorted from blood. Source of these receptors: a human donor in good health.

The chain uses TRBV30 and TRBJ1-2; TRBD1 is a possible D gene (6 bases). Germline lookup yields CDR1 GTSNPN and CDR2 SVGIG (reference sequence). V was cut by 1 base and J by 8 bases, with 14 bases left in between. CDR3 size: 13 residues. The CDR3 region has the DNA TGTGCCTGGAGTGGTCGGGGGCCTGACGGCTACACCTTC. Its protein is CAWSGRGPDGYTF.

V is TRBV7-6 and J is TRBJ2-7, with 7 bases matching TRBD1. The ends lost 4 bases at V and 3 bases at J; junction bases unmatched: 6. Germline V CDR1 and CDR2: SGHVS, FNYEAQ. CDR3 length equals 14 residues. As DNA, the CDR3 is TGTGCCAGCAGCTCCGGGGCAGGGGGCTACGAGCAGTACTTC. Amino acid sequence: CASSSGAGGYEQYF.

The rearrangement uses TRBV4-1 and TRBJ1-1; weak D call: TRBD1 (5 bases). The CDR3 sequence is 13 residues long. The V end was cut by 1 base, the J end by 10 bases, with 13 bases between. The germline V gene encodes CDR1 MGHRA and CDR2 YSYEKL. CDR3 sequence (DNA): TGCGCCAGCAGCCAAGGAGGGCCGGGGGTAGCTTTCTTT. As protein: CASSQGGPGVAFF.

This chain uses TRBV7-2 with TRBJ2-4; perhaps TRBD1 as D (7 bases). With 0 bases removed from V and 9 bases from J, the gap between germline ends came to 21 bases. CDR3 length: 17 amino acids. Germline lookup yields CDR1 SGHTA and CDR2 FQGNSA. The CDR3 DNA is TGTGCCAGCAGCTTAGCGGGGCGGAGGGGGCGCAGTAGCATTCAGTACTTC. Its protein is CASSLAGRRGRSSIQYF.

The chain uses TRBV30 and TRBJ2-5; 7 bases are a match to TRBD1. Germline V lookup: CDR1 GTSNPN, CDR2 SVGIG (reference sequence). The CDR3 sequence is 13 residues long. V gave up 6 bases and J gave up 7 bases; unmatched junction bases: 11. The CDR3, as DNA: TGTGCCTGCAGGGACAGTCCGGGTCGGACCCAGTACTTC. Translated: CACRDSPGRTQYF.